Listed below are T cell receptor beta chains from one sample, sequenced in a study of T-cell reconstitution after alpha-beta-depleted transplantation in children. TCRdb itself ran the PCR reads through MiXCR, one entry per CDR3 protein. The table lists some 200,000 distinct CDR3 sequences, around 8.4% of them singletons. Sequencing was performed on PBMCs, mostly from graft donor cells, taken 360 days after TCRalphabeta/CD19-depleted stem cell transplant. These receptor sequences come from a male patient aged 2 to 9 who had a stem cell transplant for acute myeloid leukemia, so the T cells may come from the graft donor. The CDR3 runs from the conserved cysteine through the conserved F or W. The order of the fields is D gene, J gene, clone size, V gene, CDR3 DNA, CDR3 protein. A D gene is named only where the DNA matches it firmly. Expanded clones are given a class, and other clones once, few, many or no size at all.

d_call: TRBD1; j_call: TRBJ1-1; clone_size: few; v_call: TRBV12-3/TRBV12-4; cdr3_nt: TGTGCCAGCAGCCTGGGACAGGGTCTGAGAAGTGTGGGGAACACTGAAGCTTTCTTT; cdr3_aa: CASSLGQGLRSVGNTEAFF
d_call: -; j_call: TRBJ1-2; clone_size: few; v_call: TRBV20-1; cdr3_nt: TGCAGTGCTAGAGATCTTGCCGGGAACGGCTACACCTTC; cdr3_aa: CSARDLAGNGYTF
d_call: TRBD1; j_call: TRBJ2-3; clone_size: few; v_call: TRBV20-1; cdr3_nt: TGCAGTGCTAGACAGGGGGCTTTCACAGATACGCAGTATTTT; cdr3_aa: CSARQGAFTDTQYF
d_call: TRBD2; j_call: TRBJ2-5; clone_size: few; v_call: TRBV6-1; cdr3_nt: TGTGCCAGCAGGCCACTAGCGGGAGGTCCACTCCAAGAGACCCAGTACTTC; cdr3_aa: CASRPLAGGPLQETQYF
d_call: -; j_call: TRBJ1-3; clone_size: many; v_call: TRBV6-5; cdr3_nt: TGTGCCAGCAGTTACTCGACAGCTGGAAACACCATATATTTT; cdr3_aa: CASSYSTAGNTIYF
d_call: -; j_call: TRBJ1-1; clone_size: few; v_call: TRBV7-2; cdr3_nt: TGTGCCAGCAGCTACCCGGCAGGGGTGAACACTGAAGCTTTCTTT; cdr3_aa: CASSYPAGVNTEAFF
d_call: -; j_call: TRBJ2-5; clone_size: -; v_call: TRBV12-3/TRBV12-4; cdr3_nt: TGTGCCAGCAGCCAAGGGGGAGGTTGGGAGACCCAGTACTTC; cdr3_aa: CASSQGGGWETQYF
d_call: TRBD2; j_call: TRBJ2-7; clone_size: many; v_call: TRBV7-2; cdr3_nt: TGTGCCAGCAGCTTAAGGCCCGCTAGCGGGAATACCTACGAGCAGTACTTC; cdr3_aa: CASSLRPASGNTYEQYF
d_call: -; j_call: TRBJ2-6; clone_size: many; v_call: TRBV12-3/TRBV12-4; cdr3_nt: TGTGCCAGCAGTCCCCGGGGGAGACTCTCTGGGGCCAACGTCCTGACTTTC; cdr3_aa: CASSPRGRLSGANVLTF
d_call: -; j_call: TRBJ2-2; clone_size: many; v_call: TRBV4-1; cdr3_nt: TGCGCCAGCAGCCAAGATCAGTCCGGGGAGCTGTTTTTT; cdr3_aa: CASSQDQSGELFF
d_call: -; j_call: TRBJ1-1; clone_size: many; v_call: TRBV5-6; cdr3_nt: TGTGCCAGCAGCCGGATACGAACTGAAGCTTTCTTT; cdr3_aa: CASSRIRTEAFF
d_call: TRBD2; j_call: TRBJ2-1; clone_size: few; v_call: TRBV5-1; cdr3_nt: TGCGCCAGCAGCCCGGACAGGGCGACTAGCGGGAGGGCCTGGGATGAGCAGTTCTTC; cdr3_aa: CASSPDRATSGRAWDEQFF
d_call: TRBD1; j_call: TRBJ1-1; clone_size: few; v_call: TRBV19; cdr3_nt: TGTGCCAGTAGCTACTCCGGGACAGGGAGCACTGAAGCTTTCTTT; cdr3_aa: CASSYSGTGSTEAFF
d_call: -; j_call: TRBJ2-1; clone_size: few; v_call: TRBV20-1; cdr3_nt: TGCAGTGTCAGAAGTCCGGGCGGCAATGAGCAGTTCTTC; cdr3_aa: CSVRSPGGNEQFF
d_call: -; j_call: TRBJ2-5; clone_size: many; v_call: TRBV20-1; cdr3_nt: TGCAGTGCTAACCTAGGGACTGTCGTTGAGACCCAGTACTTC; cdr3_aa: CSANLGTVVETQYF
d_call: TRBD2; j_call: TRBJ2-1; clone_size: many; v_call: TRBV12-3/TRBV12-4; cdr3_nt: TGTGCCAGCAGCCCTAGCGGGGCCAATGAGCAGTTCTTC; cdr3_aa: CASSPSGANEQFF
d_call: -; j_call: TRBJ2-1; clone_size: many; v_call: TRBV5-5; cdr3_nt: TGTGCCAGCAGCTTGCAGGGGCGGATCAATGAGCAGTTCTTC; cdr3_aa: CASSLQGRINEQFF